Shown below are 7 T cell receptor beta chains from a single sample sequenced in a study of shared clonotypes between healthy human individuals. TCRdb's table, derived via immunoSEQ multiplex PCR, lists solely in-frame clones and lacks some. The sample lists about 2 million clones, around 96% occurring once. Naivety among CD8 cells was defined by CD45RO negativity and positive CCR7 selection, thereby excluding terminally differentiated effector memory CD45RA+ cells. The material sequenced was naive CD8+ T cells sorted from blood. The receptors were sampled from a man in his late teens or twenties in good health.

Concerning this clone: The sample holds other DNA sequences that translate to the same CDR3. J is TRBJ1-5 and V is TRBV5-6; D unresolved. Germline CDR1 SGHDT, CDR2 YYEEEE. The CDR3 is 13 amino acids. Deletions cut 4 bases from V and 5 bases from J, with 10 bases between. DNA of the CDR3: TGTGCCAGCAGCCCCGGGAGGGATCAGCCCCAGCATTTT. It yields the protein CASSPGRDQPQHF.

The V call is TRBV7-8, the J call TRBJ2-1; TRBD2 aligns across 9 bases. The V and J ends lost 5 bases and 8 bases, in that order; junction bases with no gene match: 19. Germline V lookup: CDR1 SGHVS, CDR2 FQNEAQ. CDR3 length: 18 residues. The CDR3 protein is CASSRYDRLEREEDEQFF. The CDR3 region has the DNA TGTGCCAGCAGCCGTTACGATCGACTGGAGCGGGAGGAAGATGAGCAGTTCTTC.

The V call is TRBV4-1, the J call TRBJ1-1, with D possibly being TRBD1 (6 bases). Trimming shortened V by 4 bases and J by 3 bases, and 9 bases separated the two germline ends. The CDR3 is 13 residues long. Germline V gene data show CDR1 as MGHRA and CDR2 as YSYEKL. CDR3 coding DNA: TGCGCCAGCAGCCCTCACAGGGACACTGAAGCTTTCTTT. Translated: CASSPHRDTEAFF.

The chain is built from TRBV4-1 and TRBJ1-3, with 8 bases fitting TRBD1. Germline CDR1 is MGHRA and CDR2 is YSYEKL. The V and J ends lost 0 bases and 0 bases, in that order; junction bases with no gene match: 10. This CDR3 has 19 residues. This chain's CDR3 is CASSQDPQGAPLSGNTIYF. The CDR3 region has the DNA TGCGCCAGCAGCCAAGATCCGCAGGGGGCTCCCCTCTCTGGAAACACCATATATTTT.

The genes are TRBV4-3 and TRBJ2-1, with D possibly TRBD2 on 7 matching bases. V lost 0 bases and J 7 bases, leaving 16 bases between the germline ends. CDR1 is LGHNA, CDR2 YSLEER, per germline. This CDR3 comprises 16 residues. CDR3 sequence (DNA): TGCGCCAGCAGCCAAGACCTGGGGAGGGGGGGAAATGAGCAGTTCTTC. This sequence encodes CASSQDLGRGGNEQFF.

The chain carries TRBV5-4 and TRBJ2-5; the match to TRBD2 covers 12 bases. CDR1 and CDR2 from the germline V gene are SGHNT and YYREEE (reference sequence). Trimming at V came to 1 base and at J to 4 bases, leaving 2 bases not matched to a gene. The CDR3 is 15 amino acids. The CDR3 bases are TGTGCCAGCAGCTTGCCTAGCGGGGGGGCAGAGACCCAGTACTTC. Encoded protein: CASSLPSGGAETQYF.

Points on this clone: Other DNA sequences of this sample code for an identical CDR3. CDR3 bases: TGTGCCAGCTCACCAGGGGACGAGCAGTACTTC. Translating it yields CASSPGDEQYF. The chain couples TRBV18 to TRBJ2-7; D gene uncertain. Germline V gives CDR1 KGHSH, CDR2 LQKENI. The CDR3 covers 11 residues. V gave up 2 bases and J gave up 5 bases, with 4 bases separating them.